Listed here are 21 T cell receptor beta chains from one sample, sequenced in a study of naive and memory T cell subsets. Both TRBC1 and TRBC2 were covered by a beta constant-region primer of two equimolar oligonucleotides. MiXCR was run by TCRdb on the UMI-ligation and nested PCR reads, yielding one entry per CDR3 protein. The table records around 160,000 distinct CDR3 sequences, 15% to 20% of them present only once. Material: naive CD4+ T cells from blood. These receptors came from a human donor in good health.

The chain links TRBV29-1 to TRBJ2-7; TRBD1 matches 11 bases. V shed 4 bases and J 6 bases; nucleotides not matched to a gene: 8. The CDR3 sequence is 14 residues long. Germline lookup yields CDR1 SQVTM and CDR2 ANQGSEA. CDR3 sequence: CSVVMGTGGGEQYF. The CDR3 coding sequence is TGCAGCGTTGTGATGGGGACAGGGGGAGGCGAGCAGTACTTC.

V usage is TRBV7-3 and J usage is TRBJ2-3; 7 bases fit TRBD2. This CDR3 is built from 13 residues. Germline V gives CDR1 SGHTA, CDR2 FQGTGA. Unmatched junction bases numbered 3, after V lost 3 bases and J lost 6 bases. The DNA of the CDR3 is TGTGCCAGCAGCTTTGGGGGGGACGATACGCAGTATTTT. Translation gives CASSFGGDDTQYF.

The chain recombines TRBV20-1 with TRBJ2-7; TRBD2 aligns across 11 bases. Trimming removed 5 bases from V and 2 bases from J; junction bases left unmatched: 5. Germline V lookup: CDR1 DFQATT, CDR2 SNEGSKA (reference sequence). The CDR3 is made up of 14 amino acids. CDR3 sequence: CSASTSGVAYEQYF. The CDR3 region has the DNA TGCAGTGCTTCGACTAGCGGGGTCGCCTACGAGCAGTACTTC.

This sequence joins TRBV29-1 and TRBJ2-5; D remains ambiguous. The germline V and J ends were trimmed by 7 bases and 2 bases, with 11 bases remaining between them. This CDR3 has 12 residues. Looked up from germline, CDR1 is SQVTM and CDR2 is ANQGSEA. The CDR3, as DNA: TGCAGCGCCTTCCAGATACAAGAGACCCAGTACTTC. It yields the protein CSAFQIQETQYF.

The chain is built from TRBV25-1 and TRBJ2-3, with D possibly called TRBD1 or TRBD2 (5 bases each). The CDR3 loop spans 18 amino acids. V was trimmed by 6 bases and J by 1 base, leaving 23 bases between them. Germline lookup yields CDR1 MGHDK and CDR2 SYGVNS. As DNA, the CDR3 is TGTGCCAGCAGAAGCCCCCCAGGGCGGCGGGTAGGCACAGATACGCAGTATTTT. The encoded protein is CASRSPPGRRVGTDTQYF. Using reference TRBV25-1 and TRBJ2-3 for the parts outside the CDR3, the full variable domain is EADIYQTPRYLVIGTGKKITLECSQTMGHDKMYWYQQDPGMELHLIHYSYGVNSTEKGDLSSESTVSRIRTEHFPLTLESARPSHTSQYLCASRSPPGRRVGTDTQYFGPGTRLTVL.

The chain has TRBV20-1 and TRBJ2-1, with TRBD2 matching over 12 bases. Germline V CDR1 and CDR2: DFQATT, SNEGSKA (reference sequence). This CDR3 is 19 amino acids long. With 0 bases clipped from V and 7 bases from J, the junction kept 16 bases outside the gene matches. DNA of the CDR3: TGCAGTGCTAGAGATGACCTCACTAGCGGGAGGTCGGCTCTTAATGAGCAGTTCTTC. Its protein product is CSARDDLTSGRSALNEQFF.

Only a few counts were recorded for this clonotype. The chain joins TRBV5-1 to TRBJ2-3; TRBD2 is a possible D gene (6 bases). Germline-derived CDR1 and CDR2 are SGHRS and YFSETQ. The V end was cut by 5 bases, the J end by 5 bases, with 12 bases between. This CDR3 region has 13 residues. The CDR3 loop is CASRAGRRDTQYF. CDR3 DNA: TGCGCCAGCAGGGCGGGACGCAGAGATACGCAGTATTTT.

V gene TRBV18 combines with J gene TRBJ1-1; no clear D gene. Germline V gene lookup returns CDR1 KGHSH and CDR2 LQKENI. The CDR3 has 14 residues. The V end was cut by 2 bases, the J end by 1 base, with 8 bases between. CDR3 amino acids: CASSPVPGNTEAFF. The CDR3 DNA sequence: TGTGCCAGCTCACCAGTCCCAGGGAACACTGAAGCTTTCTTT.

This clonotype was detected only a few times. The rearrangement joins TRBV29-1 to TRBJ1-1; the D is unclear. Per the germline V gene, CDR1 is SQVTM and CDR2 is ANQGSEA. V lost 6 bases and J lost 1, with 12 bases in between. This CDR3 is built from 13 residues. The CDR3 reads CSVLWSANTEAFF. The CDR3 nucleotides read TGCAGCGTCCTGTGGTCAGCGAACACTGAAGCTTTCTTT.

This clonotype was detected a few times. J is TRBJ2-3 and V is TRBV30; weak D call: TRBD2 (5 bases). This CDR3 has 16 residues. CDR1 and CDR2 from the germline V gene are GTSNPN and SVGIG (reference sequence). V dropped 0 bases and J dropped 1 base, with 14 bases sitting between them. The chain's CDR3 is CAWSVPVGGGTDTQYF. In nucleotides, the CDR3 is TGTGCCTGGAGTGTACCGGTTGGAGGTGGCACAGATACGCAGTATTTT.

The chain links TRBV3-1 to TRBJ1-1; D uncertain. The CDR3 extends over 16 amino acids. Per the germline V gene, CDR1 is LGHDT and CDR2 is YNNKEL (reference sequence). Between the trimmed V and J ends, which lost 2 bases and 1 base, there was a span of 14 bases. The CDR3 nucleotides read TGTGCCAGCAGCCAAATGGTCGGCAGAGCGAACACTGAAGCTTTCTTT. Translating it yields CASSQMVGRANTEAFF.

In its sample, this clonotype was seen a few times. The chain recombines TRBV10-3 with TRBJ2-7, with 7 bases that match TRBD2. CDR1 ENHRY and CDR2 SYGVKD come from the germline V gene. The V gene end was trimmed by 3 bases and the J gene end by 0 bases; junction bases not matched to a gene: 11. The CDR3 length is 17 residues. DNA for the CDR3: TGTGCCATCAGTGACCAAGCGGGACTCCCGAGCTCCTACGAGCAGTACTTC. This gives the protein CAISDQAGLPSSYEQYF.

The chain couples TRBV9 to TRBJ2-1; tentative D call: TRBD2 (6 bases). V was pared by 4 bases and J by 4 bases, with 15 bases between. The germline CDR1 and CDR2 sequences are SGDLS and YYNGEE. The CDR3 length is 15 residues. In DNA, the CDR3 is TGTGCCAGCAGCAGACTGTCGGGAGATTACAATGAGCAGTTCTTC. Its translation: CASSRLSGDYNEQFF. The full variable domain, with the rest looked up from reference TRBV9 and TRBJ2-1, is DSGVTQTPKHLITATGQRVTLRCSPRSGDLSVYWYQQSLDQGLQFLIQYYNGEERAKGNILERFSAQQFPDLHSELNLSSLELGDSALYFCASSRLSGDYNEQFFGPGTRLTVL.

This chain joins TRBV5-1 and TRBJ2-1, with TRBD2 identical over 10 bases. CDR1 is SGHRS, CDR2 YFSETQ, per germline. V was clipped by 0 bases and J by 0 bases; unmatched bases: 0. CDR3 size: 16 residues. The chain's CDR3 is CASSLVAGGSYNEQFF. CDR3 nucleotide sequence: TGCGCCAGCAGCTTGGTAGCGGGGGGCTCCTACAATGAGCAGTTCTTC.

Here the CDR3 reads CASSGMGSVDSPLHF. Here the CDR3 DNA reads TGTGCCAGTAGTGGAATGGGGTCCGTCGATTCACCCCTCCACTTT. The V call is TRBV19, the J call TRBJ1-6; no reliable D call. Trimming pared 5 bases from V and 8 bases from J, leaving 16 bases between. Germline V lookup: CDR1 LNHDA, CDR2 SQIVND (reference sequence). The CDR3 runs 15 residues.

This clonotype was counted only a few times. The genes are TRBV7-9 and TRBJ2-6; TRBD2 agrees at 8 bases. The junction had 5 bases not matched to a gene; V was cut back by 4 bases and J by 9 bases. The CDR3 extends over 14 amino acids. Germline CDR1 SEHNR, CDR2 FQNEAQ (reference sequence). The CDR3: CASSSAGGGNVLTF. The CDR3 DNA sequence: TGTGCCAGCAGCTCGGCGGGGGGCGGCAACGTCCTGACTTTC.

The V and J genes are TRBV19 and TRBJ2-3, with 7 bases identical to TRBD1. The CDR3 is 14 residues long. Germline CDR1 LNHDA, CDR2 SQIVND (reference sequence). The V gene end was trimmed by 5 bases and the J gene end by 8 bases; junction bases not matched to a gene: 10. The CDR3 sequence: CASSPSTGSPTQYF. Written as DNA, the CDR3 is TGTGCCAGTAGTCCATCGACAGGGTCGCCTACGCAGTATTTT.

The chain has TRBV10-3 and TRBJ2-1; D is unresolved. The ends were cut back, 2 bases at V and 7 bases at J, with 3 bases in the middle. Germline assignment: CDR1 ENHRY and CDR2 SYGVKD. The CDR3 is 11 amino acids. The chain's CDR3 is CAISEENEQFF. The CDR3, as DNA: TGTGCCATCAGTGAGGAGAATGAGCAGTTCTTC.

The chain joins TRBV30 to TRBJ1-2; 10 bases map to TRBD1. Per the germline V gene, CDR1 is GTSNPN and CDR2 is SVGIG (reference sequence). CDR3 length: 15 residues. The ends lost 0 bases at V and 3 bases at J; junction bases unmatched: 4. The CDR3 sequence is CAWSVAGQGYYGYTF. The CDR3 DNA sequence: TGTGCCTGGAGTGTAGCGGGACAGGGGTACTATGGCTACACCTTC.

This chain joins TRBV10-3 and TRBJ2-2; D unclear. Germline CDR1 is ENHRY and CDR2 is SYGVKD. The CDR3 has 14 residues. Trimming left V 4 bases short and J 2 bases short, with 8 bases between. CDR3 amino acids: CAISALSNTGELFF. The DNA of the CDR3 is TGTGCCATCAGTGCCCTCAGCAACACCGGGGAGCTGTTTTTT.

The chain combines TRBV7-9 with TRBJ1-4, with D tentatively TRBD1 (5 bases). The CDR3 is 16 amino acids. V was trimmed by 5 bases and J by 2 bases, leaving 15 bases between them. The germline V gene encodes CDR1 SEHNR and CDR2 FQNEAQ (reference sequence). The CDR3 DNA is TGTGCCAGCAGCGCCGGGGACCGCTCGACTAATGAAAAACTGTTTTTT. Residues: CASSAGDRSTNEKLFF.